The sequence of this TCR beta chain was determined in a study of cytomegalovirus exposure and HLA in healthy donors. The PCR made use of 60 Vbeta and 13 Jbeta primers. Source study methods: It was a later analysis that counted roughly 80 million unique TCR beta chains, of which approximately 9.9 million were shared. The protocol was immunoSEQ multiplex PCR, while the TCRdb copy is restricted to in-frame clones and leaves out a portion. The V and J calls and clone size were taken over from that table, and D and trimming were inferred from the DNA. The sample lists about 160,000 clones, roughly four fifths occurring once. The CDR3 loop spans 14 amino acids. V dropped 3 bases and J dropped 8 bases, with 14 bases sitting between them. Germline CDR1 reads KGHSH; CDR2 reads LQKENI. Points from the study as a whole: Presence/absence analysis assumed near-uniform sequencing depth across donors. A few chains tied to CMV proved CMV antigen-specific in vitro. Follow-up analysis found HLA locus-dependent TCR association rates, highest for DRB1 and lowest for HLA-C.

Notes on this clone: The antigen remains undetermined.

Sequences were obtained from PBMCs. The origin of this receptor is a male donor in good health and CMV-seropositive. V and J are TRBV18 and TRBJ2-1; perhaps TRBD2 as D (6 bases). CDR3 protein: CASSPGLGLDEQFF. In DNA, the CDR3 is TGTGCCAGCTCACCGGGACTGGGCCTCGATGAGCAGTTCTTC.